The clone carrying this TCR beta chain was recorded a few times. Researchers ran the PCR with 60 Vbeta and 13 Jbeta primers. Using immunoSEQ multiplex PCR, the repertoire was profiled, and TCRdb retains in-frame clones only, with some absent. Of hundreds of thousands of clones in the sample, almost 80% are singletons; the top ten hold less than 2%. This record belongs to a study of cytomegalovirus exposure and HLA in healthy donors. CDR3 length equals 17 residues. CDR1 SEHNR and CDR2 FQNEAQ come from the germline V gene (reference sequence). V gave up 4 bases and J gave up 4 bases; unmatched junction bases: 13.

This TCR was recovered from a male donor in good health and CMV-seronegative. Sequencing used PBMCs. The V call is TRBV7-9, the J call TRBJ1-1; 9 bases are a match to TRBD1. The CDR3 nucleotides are TGTGCCAGCAGCTCCACCCCCGGGACAGGGATTTTCACTGAAGCTTTCTTT. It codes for CASSSTPGTGIFTEAFF. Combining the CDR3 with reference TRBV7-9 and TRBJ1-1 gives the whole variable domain DTGVSQNPRHKITKRGQNVTFRCDPISEHNRLYWYRQTLGQGPEFLTYFQNEAQLEKSRLLSDRFSAERPKGSFSTLEIQRTEQGDSAMYLCASSSTPGTGIFTEAFFGQGTRLTVV.